The clone carrying this T cell receptor (beta chain) showed up just a few times. The sample originates from a study of blood T cell repertoires in COVID-19. Study at large: Spain, Italy and the United States supplied samples that represented acute and convalescent COVID-19. The analysed material was cDNA or gDNA that came from T cells, B-cell-depleted T cells, or PBMCs.

Source study methods: Estimates of nucleated cell counts were drawn from the amplification of reference gene primers. Data came from immunoSEQ multiplex PCR; TCRdb stores just in-frame clones and leaves some out. V, J and clone size are taken as reported in that table, and D and trimming were inferred from the DNA itself. Here the sample spans roughly 240,000 clones, approximately 90% being singletons. Material for sequencing was peripheral blood. The receptor was isolated from a young man with active or convalescent COVID-19.

CDR3 nucleotide sequence: TGTGCCAGCAGCCAAACTCCGGGACAGAGCTACGAGCAGTACTTC. Its translation: CASSQTPGQSYEQYF. The chain recombines TRBV4-2 with TRBJ2-7, with 7 bases matching TRBD1. The CDR3 runs to 15 residues. CDR1 LGHNA and CDR2 YNFKEQ come from the germline V gene. Trimming took 2 bases from V and 3 from J; bases not matched to a gene: 7.